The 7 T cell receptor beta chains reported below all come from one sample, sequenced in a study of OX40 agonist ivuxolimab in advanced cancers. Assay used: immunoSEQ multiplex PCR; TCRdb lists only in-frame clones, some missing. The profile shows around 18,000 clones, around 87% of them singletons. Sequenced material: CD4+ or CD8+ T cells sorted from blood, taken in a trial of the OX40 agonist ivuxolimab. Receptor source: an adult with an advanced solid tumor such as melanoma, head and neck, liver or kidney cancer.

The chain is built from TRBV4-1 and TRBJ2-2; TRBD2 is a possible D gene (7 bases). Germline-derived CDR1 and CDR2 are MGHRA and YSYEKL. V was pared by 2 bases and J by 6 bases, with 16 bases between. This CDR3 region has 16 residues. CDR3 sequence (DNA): TGCGCCAGCAGCCAAAACTGGGGGGGGCAAGCCGGGGAGCTGTTTTTT. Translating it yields CASSQNWGGQAGELFF.

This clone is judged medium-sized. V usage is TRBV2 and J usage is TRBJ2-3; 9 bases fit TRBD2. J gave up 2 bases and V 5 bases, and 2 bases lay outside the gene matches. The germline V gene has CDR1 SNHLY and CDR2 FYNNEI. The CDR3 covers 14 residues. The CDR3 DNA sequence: TGTGCCAGCAGTCTAGCGGGGACCACAGATACGCAGTATTTT. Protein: CASSLAGTTDTQYF.

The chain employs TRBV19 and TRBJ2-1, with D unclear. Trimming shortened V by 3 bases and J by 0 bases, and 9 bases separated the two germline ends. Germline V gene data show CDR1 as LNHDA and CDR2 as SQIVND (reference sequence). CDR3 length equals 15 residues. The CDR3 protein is CASSIIPNSYNEQFF. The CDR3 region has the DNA TGTGCCAGTAGTATTATTCCTAACTCCTACAATGAGCAGTTCTTC.

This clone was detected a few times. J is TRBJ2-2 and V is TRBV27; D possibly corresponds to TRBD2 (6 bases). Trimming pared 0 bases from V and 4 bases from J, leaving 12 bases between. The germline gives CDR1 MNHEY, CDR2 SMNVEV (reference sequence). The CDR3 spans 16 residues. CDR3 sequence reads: CASSLSHGGSTGELFF. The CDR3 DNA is TGTGCCAGCAGTTTATCCCACGGGGGAAGCACCGGGGAGCTGTTTTTT.

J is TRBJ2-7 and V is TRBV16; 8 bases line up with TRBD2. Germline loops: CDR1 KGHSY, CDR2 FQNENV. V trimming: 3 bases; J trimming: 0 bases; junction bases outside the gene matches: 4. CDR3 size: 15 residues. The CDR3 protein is CASSQGREGSYEQYF. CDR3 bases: TGTGCCAGCAGCCAGGGACGGGAGGGCTCCTACGAGCAGTACTTC.

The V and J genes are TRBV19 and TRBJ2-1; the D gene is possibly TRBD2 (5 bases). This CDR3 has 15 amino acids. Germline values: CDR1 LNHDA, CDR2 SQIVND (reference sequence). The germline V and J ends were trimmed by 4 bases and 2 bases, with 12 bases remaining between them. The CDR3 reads CASSTSGSTYNEQFF. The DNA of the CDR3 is TGTGCCAGTAGTACAAGCGGTTCCACCTACAATGAGCAGTTCTTC.

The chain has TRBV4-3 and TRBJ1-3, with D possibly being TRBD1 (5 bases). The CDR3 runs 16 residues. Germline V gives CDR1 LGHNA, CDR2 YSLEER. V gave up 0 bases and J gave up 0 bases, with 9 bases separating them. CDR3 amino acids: CASSQDRGGSGNTIYF. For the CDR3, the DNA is TGCGCCAGCAGCCAAGATCGGGGGGGCTCTGGAAACACCATATATTTT.